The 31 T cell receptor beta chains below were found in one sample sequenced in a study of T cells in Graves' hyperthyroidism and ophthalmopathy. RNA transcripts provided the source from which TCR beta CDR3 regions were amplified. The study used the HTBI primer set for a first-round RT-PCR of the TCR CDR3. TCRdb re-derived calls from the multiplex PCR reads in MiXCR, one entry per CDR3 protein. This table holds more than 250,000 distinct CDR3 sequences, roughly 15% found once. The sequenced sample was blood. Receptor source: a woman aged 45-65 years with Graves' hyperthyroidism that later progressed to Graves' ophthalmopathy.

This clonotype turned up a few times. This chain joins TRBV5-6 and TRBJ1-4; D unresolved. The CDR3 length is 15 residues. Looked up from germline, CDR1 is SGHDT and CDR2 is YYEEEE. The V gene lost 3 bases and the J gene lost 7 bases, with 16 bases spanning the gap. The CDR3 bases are TGTGCCAGCAGCTCGGATCGGGCCTTCCGTGAAAAACTGTTTTTT. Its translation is CASSSDRAFREKLFF.

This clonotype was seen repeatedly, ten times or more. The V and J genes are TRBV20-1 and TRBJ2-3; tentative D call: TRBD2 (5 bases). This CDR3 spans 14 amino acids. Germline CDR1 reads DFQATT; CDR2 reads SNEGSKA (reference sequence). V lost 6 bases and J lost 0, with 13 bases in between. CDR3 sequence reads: CSAQPWTSTDTQYF. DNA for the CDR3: TGCAGTGCCCAGCCGTGGACTAGCACAGATACGCAGTATTTT.

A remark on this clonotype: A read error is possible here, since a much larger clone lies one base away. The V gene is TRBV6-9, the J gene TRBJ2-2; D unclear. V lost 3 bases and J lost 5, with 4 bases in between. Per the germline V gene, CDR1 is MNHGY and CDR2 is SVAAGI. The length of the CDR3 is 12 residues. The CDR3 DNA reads TGTGCCAGCAGTTACACGACCGGGGAGCTGTTTTTT. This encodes CASSYTTGELFF.

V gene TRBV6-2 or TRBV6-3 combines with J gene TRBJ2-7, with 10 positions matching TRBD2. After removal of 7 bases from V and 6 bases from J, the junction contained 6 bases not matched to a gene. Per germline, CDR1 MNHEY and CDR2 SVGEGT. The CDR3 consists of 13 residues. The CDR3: CASNLAGVVEQYF. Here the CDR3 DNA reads TGTGCCAGCAATCTAGCGGGGGTAGTCGAGCAGTACTTC.

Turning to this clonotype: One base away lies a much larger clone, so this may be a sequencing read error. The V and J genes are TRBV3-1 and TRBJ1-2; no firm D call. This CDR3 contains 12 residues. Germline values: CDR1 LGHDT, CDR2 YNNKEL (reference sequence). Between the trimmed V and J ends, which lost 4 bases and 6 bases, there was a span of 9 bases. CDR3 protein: CASSREGHGYTF. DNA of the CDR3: TGTGCCAGCAGCCGCGAGGGCCATGGCTACACCTTC.

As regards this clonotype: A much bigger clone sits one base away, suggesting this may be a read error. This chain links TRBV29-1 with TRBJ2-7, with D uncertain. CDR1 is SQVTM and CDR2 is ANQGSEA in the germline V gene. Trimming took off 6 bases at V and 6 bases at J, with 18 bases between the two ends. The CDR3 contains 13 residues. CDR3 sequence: CSVVSSGVSEQYF. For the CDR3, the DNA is TGCAGCGTGGTTTCCTCTGGGGTCAGCGAGCAGTACTTC.

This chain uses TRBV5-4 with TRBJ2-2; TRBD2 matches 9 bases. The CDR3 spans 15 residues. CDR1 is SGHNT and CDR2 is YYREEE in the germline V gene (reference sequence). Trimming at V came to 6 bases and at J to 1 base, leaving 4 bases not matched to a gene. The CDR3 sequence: CASTSTSGNTGELFF. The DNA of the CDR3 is TGTGCCAGCACCTCGACTAGCGGGAACACCGGGGAGCTGTTTTTT.

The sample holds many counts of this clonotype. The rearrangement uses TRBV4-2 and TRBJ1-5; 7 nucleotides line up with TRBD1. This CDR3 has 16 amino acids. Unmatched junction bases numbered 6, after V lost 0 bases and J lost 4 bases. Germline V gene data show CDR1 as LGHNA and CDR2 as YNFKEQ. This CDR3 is CASSQDAPGQNQPQHF. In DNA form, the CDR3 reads TGTGCCAGCAGCCAAGACGCCCCGGGACAGAATCAGCCCCAGCATTTT.

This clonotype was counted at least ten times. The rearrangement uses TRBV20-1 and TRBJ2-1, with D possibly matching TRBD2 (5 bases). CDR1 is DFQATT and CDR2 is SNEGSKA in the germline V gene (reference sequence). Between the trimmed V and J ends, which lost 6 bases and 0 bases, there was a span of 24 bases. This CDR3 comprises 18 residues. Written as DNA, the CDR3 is TGCAGTGCCAGCTCTAGCTCCTGGCGGCCAAGCTCCTACAATGAGCAGTTCTTC. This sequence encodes CSASSSSWRPSSYNEQFF.

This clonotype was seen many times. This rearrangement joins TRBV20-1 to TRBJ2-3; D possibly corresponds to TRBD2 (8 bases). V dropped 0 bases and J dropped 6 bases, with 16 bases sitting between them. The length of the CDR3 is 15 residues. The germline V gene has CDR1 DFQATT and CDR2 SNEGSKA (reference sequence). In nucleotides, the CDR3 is TGCAGTGCTAGAGAAGCGGGAGAGGGGGCTGATACGCAGTATTTT. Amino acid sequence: CSAREAGEGADTQYF.

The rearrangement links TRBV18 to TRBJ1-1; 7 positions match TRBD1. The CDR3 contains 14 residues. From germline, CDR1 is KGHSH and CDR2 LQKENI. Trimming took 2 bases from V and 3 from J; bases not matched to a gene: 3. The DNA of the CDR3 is TGTGCCAGCTCACCAATTCAGGGGGACACTGAAGCTTTCTTT. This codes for CASSPIQGDTEAFF.

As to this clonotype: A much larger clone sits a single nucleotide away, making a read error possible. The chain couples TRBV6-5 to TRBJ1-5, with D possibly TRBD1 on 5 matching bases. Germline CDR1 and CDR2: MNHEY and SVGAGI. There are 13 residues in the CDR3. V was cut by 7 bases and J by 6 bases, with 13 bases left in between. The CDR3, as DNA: TGTGCCAGCATCACCCGAGGGGTTCAGCCCCAGCATTTT. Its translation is CASITRGVQPQHF.

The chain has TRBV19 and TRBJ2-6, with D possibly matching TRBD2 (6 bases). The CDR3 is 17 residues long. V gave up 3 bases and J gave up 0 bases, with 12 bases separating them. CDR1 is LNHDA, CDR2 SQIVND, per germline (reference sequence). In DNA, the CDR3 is TGTGCCAGTAGTATCGGGGGACCCAACTCTGGGGCCAACGTCCTGACTTTC. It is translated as CASSIGGPNSGANVLTF.

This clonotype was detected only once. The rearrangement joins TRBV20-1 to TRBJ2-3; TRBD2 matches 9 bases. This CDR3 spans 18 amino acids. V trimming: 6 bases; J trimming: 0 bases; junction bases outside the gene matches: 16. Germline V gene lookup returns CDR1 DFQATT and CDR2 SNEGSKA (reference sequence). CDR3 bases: TGCAGTGCCCCCCCCGCTAGCGGGACCCCGGCTAGCACAGATACGCAGTATTTT. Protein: CSAPPASGTPASTDTQYF.

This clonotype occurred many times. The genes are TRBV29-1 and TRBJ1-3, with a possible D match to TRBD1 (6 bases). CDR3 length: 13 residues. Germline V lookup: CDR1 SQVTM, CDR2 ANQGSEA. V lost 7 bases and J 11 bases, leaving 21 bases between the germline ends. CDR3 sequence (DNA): TGCAGCGGACGGGACACCGCGTTACCCGCCATATATTTT. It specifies CSGRDTALPAIYF.

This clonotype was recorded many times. CDR3 nucleotides: TGTGCCAGCAGCTTAGCGGGACATCCGAACACCGGGGAGCTGTTTTTT. This encodes CASSLAGHPNTGELFF. The rearrangement links TRBV7-8 to TRBJ2-2; TRBD1 might be the D (6 bases). The CDR3 is 16 amino acids. The germline V gene has CDR1 SGHVS and CDR2 FQNEAQ. V lost 0 bases and J lost 0, with 8 bases in between.

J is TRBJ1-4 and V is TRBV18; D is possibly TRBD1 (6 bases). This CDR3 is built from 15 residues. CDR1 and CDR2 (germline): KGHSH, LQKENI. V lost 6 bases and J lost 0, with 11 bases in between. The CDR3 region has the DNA TGTGCCAGCTCTTGGACAGCTGCAACTAATGAAAAACTGTTTTTT. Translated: CASSWTAATNEKLFF.

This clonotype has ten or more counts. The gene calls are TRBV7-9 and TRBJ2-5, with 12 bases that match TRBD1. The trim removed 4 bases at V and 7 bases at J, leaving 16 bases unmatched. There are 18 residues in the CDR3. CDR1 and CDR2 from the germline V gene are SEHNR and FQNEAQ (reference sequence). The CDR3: CASSYTGTGGDPRGTQYF. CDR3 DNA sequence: TGTGCCAGCAGCTACACCGGGACAGGGGGCGACCCGCGGGGGACCCAGTACTTC.

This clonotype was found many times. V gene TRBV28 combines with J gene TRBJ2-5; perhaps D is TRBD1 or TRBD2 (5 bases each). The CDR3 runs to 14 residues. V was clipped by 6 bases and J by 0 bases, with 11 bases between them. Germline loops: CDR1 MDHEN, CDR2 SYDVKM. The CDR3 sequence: CASSPGPNQETQYF. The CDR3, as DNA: TGTGCCAGCAGCCCGGGACCCAACCAAGAGACCCAGTACTTC.

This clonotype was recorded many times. The DNA of the CDR3 is TGTGCCAGCAGCAGGGGGACAGGTTCCTACGAGCAGTACTTC. The encoded protein is CASSRGTGSYEQYF. The chain has TRBV9 and TRBJ2-7, with 8 bases fitting TRBD1. The germline V gene has CDR1 SGDLS and CDR2 YYNGEE. The junction had 4 bases not matched to a gene; V was cut back by 4 bases and J by 1 base. The length of the CDR3 is 14 residues.

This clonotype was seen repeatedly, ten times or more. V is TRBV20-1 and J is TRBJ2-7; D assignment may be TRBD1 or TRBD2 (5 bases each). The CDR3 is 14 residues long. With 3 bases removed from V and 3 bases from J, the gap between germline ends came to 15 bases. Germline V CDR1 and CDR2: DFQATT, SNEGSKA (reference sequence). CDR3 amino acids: CSASPGPGSYEQYF. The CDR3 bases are TGCAGTGCTAGCCCGGGACCGGGGAGCTACGAGCAGTACTTC.

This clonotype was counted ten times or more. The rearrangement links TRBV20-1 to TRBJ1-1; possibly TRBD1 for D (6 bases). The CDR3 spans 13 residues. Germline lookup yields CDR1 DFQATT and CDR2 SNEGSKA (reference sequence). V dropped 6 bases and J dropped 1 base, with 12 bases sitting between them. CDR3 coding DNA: TGCAGTGCCTGGGACACACCGAACACTGAAGCTTTCTTT. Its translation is CSAWDTPNTEAFF.

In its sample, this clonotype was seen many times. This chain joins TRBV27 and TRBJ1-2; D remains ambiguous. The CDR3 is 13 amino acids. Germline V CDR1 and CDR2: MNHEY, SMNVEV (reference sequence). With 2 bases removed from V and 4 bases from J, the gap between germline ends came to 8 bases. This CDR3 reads CASSLRQGYGYTF. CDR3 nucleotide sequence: TGTGCCAGCAGTTTAAGACAAGGCTATGGCTACACCTTC.

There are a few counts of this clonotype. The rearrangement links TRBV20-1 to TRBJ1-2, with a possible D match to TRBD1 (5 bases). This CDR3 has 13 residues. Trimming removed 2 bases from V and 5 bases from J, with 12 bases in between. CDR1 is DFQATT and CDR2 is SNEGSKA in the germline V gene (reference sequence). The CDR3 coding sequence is TGCAGTGCTAGACAGGACACATTTTATGGCTACACCTTC. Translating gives CSARQDTFYGYTF.

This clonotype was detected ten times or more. The CDR3 sequence: CASSYLAGAGDTQYF. CDR3 nucleotides: TGTGCCAGCAGCTATTTAGCGGGAGCAGGAGATACGCAGTATTTT. The rearrangement joins TRBV7-2 to TRBJ2-3; 9 bases are a match to TRBD2. Losses at the gene ends were 4 bases for V and 5 bases for J; bases not matched to a gene: 7. CDR1 SGHTA and CDR2 FQGNSA come from the germline V gene. The CDR3 runs to 15 residues.

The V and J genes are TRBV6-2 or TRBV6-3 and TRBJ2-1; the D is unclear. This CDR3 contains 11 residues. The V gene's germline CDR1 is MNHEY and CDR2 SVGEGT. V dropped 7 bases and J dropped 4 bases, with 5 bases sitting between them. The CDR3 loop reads CASTVYNEQFF. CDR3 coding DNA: TGTGCCAGCACAGTATACAATGAGCAGTTCTTC.

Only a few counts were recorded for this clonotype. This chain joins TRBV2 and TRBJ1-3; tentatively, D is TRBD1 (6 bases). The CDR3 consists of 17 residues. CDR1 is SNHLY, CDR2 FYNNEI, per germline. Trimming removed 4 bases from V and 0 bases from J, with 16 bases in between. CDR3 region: CASSVGGAAASGNTIYF. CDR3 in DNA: TGTGCCAGCAGTGTAGGGGGGGCAGCGGCCTCTGGAAACACCATATATTTT.

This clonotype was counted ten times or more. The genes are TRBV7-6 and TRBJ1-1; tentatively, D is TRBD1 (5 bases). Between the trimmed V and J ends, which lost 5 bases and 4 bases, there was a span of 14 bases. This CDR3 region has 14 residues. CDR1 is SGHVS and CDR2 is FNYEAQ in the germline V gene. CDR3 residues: CASSRRGAGTEAFF. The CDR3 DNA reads TGTGCCAGCAGCCGTCGTGGGGCCGGCACTGAAGCTTTCTTT.

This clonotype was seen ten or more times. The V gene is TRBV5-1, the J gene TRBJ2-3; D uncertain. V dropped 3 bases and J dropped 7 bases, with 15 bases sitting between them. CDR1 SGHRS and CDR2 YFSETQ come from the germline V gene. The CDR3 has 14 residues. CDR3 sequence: CASSSEAPGHTQYF. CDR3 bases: TGCGCCAGCAGCTCGGAAGCCCCAGGCCATACGCAGTATTTT.

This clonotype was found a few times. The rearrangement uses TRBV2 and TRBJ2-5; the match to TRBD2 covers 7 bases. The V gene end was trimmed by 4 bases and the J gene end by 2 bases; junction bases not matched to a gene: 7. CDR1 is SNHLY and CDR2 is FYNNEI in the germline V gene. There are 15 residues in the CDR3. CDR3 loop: CASSGSAGRQETQYF. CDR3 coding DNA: TGTGCCAGCAGTGGGTCAGCGGGGAGACAAGAGACCCAGTACTTC.

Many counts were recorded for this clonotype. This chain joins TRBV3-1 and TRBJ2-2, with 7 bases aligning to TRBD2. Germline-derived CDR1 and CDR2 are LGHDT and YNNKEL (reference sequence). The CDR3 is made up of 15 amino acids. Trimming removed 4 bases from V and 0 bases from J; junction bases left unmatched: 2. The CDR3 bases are TGTGCCAGCAGCCGAGCGGGGTCGAACACCGGGGAGCTGTTTTTT. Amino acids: CASSRAGSNTGELFF. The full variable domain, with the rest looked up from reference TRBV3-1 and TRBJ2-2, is DTAVSQTPKYLVTQMGNDKSIKCEQNLGHDTMYWYKQDSKKFLKIMFSYNNKELIINETVPNRFSPKSPDKAHLNLHINSLELGDSAVYFCASSRAGSNTGELFFGEGSRLTVL.